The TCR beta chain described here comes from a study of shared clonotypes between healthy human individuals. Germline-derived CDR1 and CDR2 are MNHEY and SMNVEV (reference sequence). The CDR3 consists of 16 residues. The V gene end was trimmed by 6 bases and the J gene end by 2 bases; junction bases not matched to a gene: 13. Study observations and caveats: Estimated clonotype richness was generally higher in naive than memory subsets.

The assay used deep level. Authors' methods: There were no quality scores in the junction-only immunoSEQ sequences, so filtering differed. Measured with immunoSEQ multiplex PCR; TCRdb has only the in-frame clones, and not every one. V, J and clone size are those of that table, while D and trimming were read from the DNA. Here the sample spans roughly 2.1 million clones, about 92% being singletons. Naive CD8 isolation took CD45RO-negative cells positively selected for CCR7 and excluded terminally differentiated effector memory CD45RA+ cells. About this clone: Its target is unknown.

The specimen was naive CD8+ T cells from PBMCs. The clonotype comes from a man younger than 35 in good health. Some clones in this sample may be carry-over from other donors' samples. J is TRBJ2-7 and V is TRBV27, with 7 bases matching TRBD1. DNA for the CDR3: TGTGCCAGCAGGGGGATATTGGGACAGAGCCCCTACGAGCAGTACTTC. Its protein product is CASRGILGQSPYEQYF.